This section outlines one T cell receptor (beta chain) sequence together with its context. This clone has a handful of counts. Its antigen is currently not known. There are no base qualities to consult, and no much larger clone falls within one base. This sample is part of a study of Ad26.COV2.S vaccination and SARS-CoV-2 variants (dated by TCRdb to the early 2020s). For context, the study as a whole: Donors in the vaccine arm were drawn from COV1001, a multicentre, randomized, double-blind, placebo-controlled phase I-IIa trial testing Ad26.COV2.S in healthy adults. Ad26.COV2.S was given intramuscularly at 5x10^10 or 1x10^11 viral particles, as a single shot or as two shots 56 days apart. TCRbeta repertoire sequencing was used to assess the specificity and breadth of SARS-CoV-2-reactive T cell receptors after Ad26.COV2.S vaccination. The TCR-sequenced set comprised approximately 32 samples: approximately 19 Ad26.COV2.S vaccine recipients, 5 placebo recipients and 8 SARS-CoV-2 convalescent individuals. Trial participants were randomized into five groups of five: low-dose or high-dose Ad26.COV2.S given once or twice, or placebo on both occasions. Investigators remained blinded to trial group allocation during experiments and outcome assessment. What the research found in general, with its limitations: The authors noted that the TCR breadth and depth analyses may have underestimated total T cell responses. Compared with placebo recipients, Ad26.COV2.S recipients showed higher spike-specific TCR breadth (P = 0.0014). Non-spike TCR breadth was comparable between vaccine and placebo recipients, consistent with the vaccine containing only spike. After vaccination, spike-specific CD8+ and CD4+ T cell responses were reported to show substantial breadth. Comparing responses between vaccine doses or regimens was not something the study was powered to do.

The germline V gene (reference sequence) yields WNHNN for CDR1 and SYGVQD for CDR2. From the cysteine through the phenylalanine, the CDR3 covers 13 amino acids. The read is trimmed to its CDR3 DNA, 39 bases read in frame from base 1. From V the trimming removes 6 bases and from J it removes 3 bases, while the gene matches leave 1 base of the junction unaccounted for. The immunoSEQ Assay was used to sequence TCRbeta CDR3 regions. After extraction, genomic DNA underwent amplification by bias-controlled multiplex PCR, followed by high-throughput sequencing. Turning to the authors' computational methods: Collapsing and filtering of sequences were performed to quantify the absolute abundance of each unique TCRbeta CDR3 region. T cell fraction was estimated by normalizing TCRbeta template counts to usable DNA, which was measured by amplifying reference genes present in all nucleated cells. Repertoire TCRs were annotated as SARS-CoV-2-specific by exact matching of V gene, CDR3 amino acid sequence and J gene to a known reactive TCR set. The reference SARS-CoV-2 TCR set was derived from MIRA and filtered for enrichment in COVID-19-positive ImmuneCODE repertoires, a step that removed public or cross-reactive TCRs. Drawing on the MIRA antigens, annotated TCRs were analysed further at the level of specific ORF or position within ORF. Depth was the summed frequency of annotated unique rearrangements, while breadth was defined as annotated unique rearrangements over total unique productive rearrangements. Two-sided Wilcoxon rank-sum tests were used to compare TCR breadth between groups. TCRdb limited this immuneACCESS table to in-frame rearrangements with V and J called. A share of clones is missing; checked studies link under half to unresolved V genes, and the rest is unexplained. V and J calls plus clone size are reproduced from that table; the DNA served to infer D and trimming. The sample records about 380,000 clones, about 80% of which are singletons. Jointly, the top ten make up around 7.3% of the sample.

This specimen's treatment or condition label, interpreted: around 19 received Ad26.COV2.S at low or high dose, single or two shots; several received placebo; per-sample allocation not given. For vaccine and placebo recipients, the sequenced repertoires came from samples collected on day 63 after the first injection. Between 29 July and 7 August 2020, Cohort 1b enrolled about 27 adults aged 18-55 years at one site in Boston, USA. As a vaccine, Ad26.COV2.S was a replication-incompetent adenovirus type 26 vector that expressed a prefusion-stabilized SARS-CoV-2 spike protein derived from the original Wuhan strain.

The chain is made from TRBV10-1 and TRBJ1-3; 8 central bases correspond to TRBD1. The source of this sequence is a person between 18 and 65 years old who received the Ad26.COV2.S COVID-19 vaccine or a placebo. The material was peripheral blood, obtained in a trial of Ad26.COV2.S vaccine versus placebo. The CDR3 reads CASRTGGGNTIYF. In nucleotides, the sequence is TGCGCCAGCAGAACAGGGGGTGGAAACACCATATATTTT.